This TCR beta chain was sequenced for a study of cytomegalovirus exposure and HLA in healthy donors (dated by TCRdb to between 2016 and 2019). As for the study more broadly: An earlier analysis of some 600 of the donors reported about 260 Gb of sequence data and around 100 million unique TCR beta sequences obtained from some 170 million T cells. In addition to the first cohort of hundreds of subjects, a separate validation cohort of over 90 different subjects was used. Typing coverage varied by locus: 629-630 donors for A, B, C, DRB1 and DQB1; about 520 for DQA1; approximately 610 for DPA1; roughly 470 for DPB1. HLA typing covered class I and class II loci at four-digit resolution. An early release covering roughly 600 HLA-typed donors comprised 300 to 350 gigabases of sequencing data and roughly 85 million unique TCR sequences. An earlier analysis of more than 450 of the donors used high-throughput TCR beta sequencing to judge whether each TCR beta V gene segment behaved as functional or pseudogenic. About 5 DR-DQ haplotypes were handled as single units for association and clustering, since linkage in the cohort was strong. In the later analysis, no new phenotypic data were used to find candidate immune exposures; instead, reliance was placed on TCR beta sequences and their occurrence across donors. All discovery cohort repertoires had been generated on a single sequencing platform. The study was designed to test whether signatures of past pathogen exposure could be identified by cataloging public T cell receptors. Donor age, sex, ethnicity and CMV serostatus were collected together with the repertoire data. A later analysis re-examined previously published TCR beta repertoires from about 670 donors and added high-resolution HLA genotyping to investigate patterns of TCR occurrence. In a later genetic analysis, genome-wide SNP genotypes for about 55% of the 666 donors were used, and that subset was treated as a discovery cohort. The study combined high-throughput TCR immunosequencing, statistical association of individual TCRs with disease status, and machine learning to predict cytomegalovirus infection status. Of the roughly 400 genotyped donors, approximately 83% fell in the genetic ancestry cluster associated with self-reported Caucasian donors. Using immunosequencing, the study profiled T cell repertoires from about 620 subjects and related those repertoires to cytomegalovirus serostatus. Among some 400 genotyped donors of the cohort, an average of around 220,000 unique TCR beta nucleotide sequences was sequenced per donor, of which about 19% were non-productive. Study-level results and caveats: A later genetic analysis associated a missense DCLRE1C variant with V-gene and J-gene trimming of TCR beta chains, and an independent cohort replicated the association. A total of about 150 TCR beta chains were listed by the study as associated with cytomegalovirus. Linkage disequilibrium might explain the correlated functional status among segregating V segments, but an unknown experimental factor could not be excluded. Compared with equally common non-associated chains, HLA-associated TCR beta chains in a later analysis were more clonally expanded and had lower generation probabilities. Immune exposure information for the cohort was limited to CMV serostatus. A group of highly shared sequence variants was considered likely to be a technical artifact of the sequencing pipeline. The classifier was reported to diagnose cytomegalovirus status with high specificity and sensitivity in both the original cohort and the validation cohort. The presence/absence analyses assumed that sequencing depth was roughly uniform across donors, and that assumption may not be true. When HLA alleles, especially DR and DQ, strongly co-occurred, attributing TCR associations to individual alleles was difficult. Across donors, most TCR sequences were observed very rarely, whereas some public TCRs were present in many individuals. In this cohort, only TCR beta chains were sequenced, and detectable features were limited by the absence of alpha or paired-chain data. In vitro tests confirmed that a few of the cytomegalovirus-associated TCR beta chains recognize cytomegalovirus antigens. The 87-base-pair reads could not distinguish some IMGT-functional V segments, including TRBV6-2 and TRBV6-3, so those segments were excluded. A further reported finding was that TCR beta sequences accurately predicted the HLA-A and HLA-B alleles for most subjects in the first cohort. According to a later analysis, parvovirus B19, influenza, CMV and Epstein-Barr virus appeared linked to several top co-occurrence clusters. Because counts were too low, roughly 18 rarely observed V segments, including chromosome 9 orphons, were left out of the earlier analysis of a few hundred of the donors. In a later analysis, the rate of TCR association differed among HLA loci, with DRB1 alleles having the most associated TCRs and HLA-C alleles having the fewest. Most CMV-associated TCR beta chains appeared to be HLA-restricted in a later analysis, and the HLA associations seemed to be driven largely by CMV exposure. In an earlier analysis of around 600 of the donors, most TCR beta V segments appeared in productive rearrangements about 87% or about 30% of the time, broadly matching IMGT annotations. Because HLA typing was unavailable for some donors at each locus, only the typed subset was used in association tests. In a later genetic analysis, fewer N-insertions in productive TCRs were reported among donors in an Asian-associated ancestry cluster than the roughly 640-donor mean. The authors suggested that the approach could potentially be generalized to other disease states and immunological phenotypes. In a later analysis, about 16,000 TCR beta sequences were associated with specific HLA alleles at a false discovery rate of 0.05.

Here V drops 4 bases and J drops 4 bases, and the junction holds 7 bases not matched to any gene. The CDR3 contains 16 residues, cysteine and phenylalanine counted. The DNA shown is the 48-base CDR3, in frame from base 1. For CDR1 and CDR2, the germline V gene lists SGHDN and FVKESK. Receptor amplification or capture employed the immunoSEQ multiplex PCR assay. The multiplex PCR relied on a mix of 60 forward primers for TCR Vbeta segments and 13 reverse primers for TCR Jbeta segments. The CDR3 region of rearranged TCR beta genes was amplified from genomic DNA by a multiplex PCR assay. The Illumina HiSeq System was used to sequence the amplified TCR beta libraries as 87-base-pair reads. The original methods were these. A later analysis counted 65 million to 90 million unique TCR beta chains across the roughly 700 repertoires, and 10 million to 12 million of these chains were shared by at least two donors. Raw reads were error-corrected and collapsed into unique sequences by a nearest-neighbor algorithm in which closely related sequences were merged to remove PCR and sequencing errors. To assign V, D and J gene segments, CDR3 sequences were aligned to IMGT reference sequences. Each retained sequence needed at least a six-nucleotide match to both a V gene segment and a J gene segment. Rearrangements were called productive when the CDR3 lacked stop codons and stayed in frame with V and J; all others were non-productive. Following IMGT convention, CDR3 was defined as the stretch from the second conserved V-encoded cysteine to the conserved J-encoded phenylalanine. The earlier analysis of about 590 of the donors excluded sequences that lacked an unambiguous match to a single V gene segment. In an earlier analysis of a few hundred of the donors, a V segment was called functional when productive rearrangements were above 56.7%, and segregating when the standard deviation between donors exceeded 5%. A statistical classification framework was developed to diagnose cytomegalovirus status using the catalog of TCR beta chain sequences. In a later analysis, TCR nucleotide sequences were compared against IMGT/GENE-DB human TR gene sequences so that V and J genes could be assigned. Using the TCRdist pipeline, a later analysis assigned CDR3 sequences along with most-parsimonious VDJ recombination scenarios. In a later analysis, every TCR beta chain was defined by the combination of its CDR3 amino acid sequence and its V-gene family, and reads without a unique V-gene family were dropped. In a later analysis, 450 to 600 highly shared, low-generation-probability nucleotide sequences were removed to address suspected cross-contamination and a sequencing artifact. For each public chain, a later analysis derived a clonal expansion index from normalized ranks of inferred template counts within each repertoire. In a later analysis, generation probabilities were computed with a VDJ recombination model fitted to out-of-frame rearrangements, and the resulting probabilities were checked against IGoR. In a later analysis, hypergeometric tests were used to score TCR-TCR, TCR-HLA and TCR-CMV co-occurrence, with a repertoire-size bias correction applied to TCR pairs. In a later analysis, false discovery rates were estimated by permuting HLA or CMV assignments 20 times. In a later analysis, co-occurring TCRs were grouped using DBSCAN, with TCRdist sequence similarity added in when clustering inside HLA-allele-positive subsets. Repertoires with fewer than 30,000 or more than 120,000 public chains, plus five repertoires with anomalous nucleotide sharing, were excluded from co-occurrence clustering. TCRdb took over this immuneACCESS table, retaining in-frame rearrangements with V and J assigned. Such tables are incomplete; in checked studies, under half of the missing clones stem from an unresolved V gene, and the remainder is unexplained. That table furnishes V, J and clone size, whereas the DNA furnished D and trimming. The sample table contains 180,000 or so clones; only one count was recorded for under 80% of them. The top ten clones comprise around 2.3% of the sample.

The cohort consisted of 670 or so healthy bone marrow donors. At the time of sampling, all cohort members were nominally healthy, though unrecorded immune exposures were likely present. Of the roughly 670 cohort members, more than 250 had a positive CMV serostatus and 350 to 450 had a negative one, while no CMV serostatus was recorded for the donor. Each donor provided a peripheral blood sample, and peripheral blood mononuclear cells were used for TCR beta sequencing. The Qiagen DNeasy Blood Extraction Kit was used to extract genomic DNA from the blood cell samples. Notes on this clone: Its antigen specificity is not known. No clone much larger than this one lies a single base away; base qualities are absent.

Specimen: PBMCs. The TCR comes from a human donor in good health. The chain links TRBV14 with TRBJ2-6; 7 bases in the middle match TRBD1. The sequenced DNA: TGTGCCAGCAGCCTTTGGGGACAGCAAGGGGCCAACGTCCTGACTTTC. Its translation is CASSLWGQQGANVLTF.